This TCR delta chain was obtained from a study of gamma-delta T cells after stem cell transplantation. This CDR3 has 17 residues. Per germline, CDR1 GEAIGNYY and CDR2 EKD. TCRdb called clones from the RT-PCR reads again using CATT. The data show over a thousand delta-chain clones, 8.7% seen once. In the case of this clone: It may be a read error: a sequence one base away is much more abundant.

The chain uses TRDV2 and TRDJ1; 13 positions agree with TRDD3. Source material: gamma-delta T cells. The TCR comes from a human donor. It is not recorded whose cells these are; they may come from a transplant donor. The CDR3 loop is CARDSLVLGDTTDKLIF. Here the CDR3 DNA reads TGTGCCCGTGACAGTCTAGTACTGGGGGATACGACTGATAAACTCATCTTT.